What follows are 30 T cell receptor beta chains derived from one specimen sequenced in a study of blood T cell repertoires in COVID-19 (dated by TCRdb to 2018 to 2021). The library was produced with the immunoSEQ multiplex PCR assay. TCRdb mirrors the immuneACCESS table, restricted to in-frame sequences. Some clones are absent from its copies; in checked studies, under half trace to an unresolved V gene, and the reason for the others is unknown. The sample table records about 130,000 clones; over 80% of these occur just once. The ten largest make up 9.5% to 10% of the sample. The sequenced material came from peripheral blood. The receptor source for this set is a man aged 35-49 years with active or convalescent COVID-19.

The J gene is TRBJ1-6, the V gene TRBV7-6, with a possible D match to TRBD1 (6 bases). CDR3 length equals 15 residues. Trimming stripped 1 base from V and 10 bases from J, with 14 bases between. Germline assignment: CDR1 SGHVS and CDR2 FNYEAQ. CDR3 in DNA: TGTGCCAGCAGCTTAGGGGCACAGGGTCGCTCACCCCTCCACTTT. Amino acid sequence: CASSLGAQGRSPLHF.

This rearrangement joins TRBV19 to TRBJ1-1, with a weak D call TRBD1 (6 bases). Germline CDR1 reads LNHDA; CDR2 reads SQIVND (reference sequence). The CDR3 contains 14 residues. Trimming removed 5 bases at V and 6 bases at J, with 16 bases between. In nucleotides, the CDR3 is TGTGCCAGTAGTCCCACAGGGATTAACTCTGAAGCTTTCTTT. Residues: CASSPTGINSEAFF. Full variable domain (rest looked up from reference TRBV19 and TRBJ1-1): DGGITQSPKYLFRKEGQNVTLSCEQNLNHDAMYWYRQDPGQGLRLIYYSQIVNDFQKGDIAEGYSVSREKKESFPLTVTSAQKNPTAFYLCASSPTGINSEAFFGQGTRLTVV.

The V call is TRBV6-5, the J call TRBJ1-6; possible D gene TRBD1, 5 bases. There are 15 residues in the CDR3. V was trimmed by 1 base and J by 7 bases, leaving 11 bases between them. Germline V lookup: CDR1 MNHEY, CDR2 SVGAGI. The CDR3 here is CASSYLQGGNSPLHF. DNA of the CDR3: TGTGCCAGCAGTTACTTGCAGGGAGGGAATTCACCCCTCCACTTT.

This clone showed up many times. The chain joins TRBV25-1 to TRBJ2-2, with 10 bases identical to TRBD2. CDR3 length: 15 residues. The V and J ends lost 2 bases and 3 bases, in that order; junction bases with no gene match: 0. CDR1 and CDR2 from the germline V gene are MGHDK and SYGVNS. CDR3 bases: TGTGCCAGCAGTGAAGGACTAGCGGACACCGGGGAGCTGTTTTTT. Protein product: CASSEGLADTGELFF.

The chain links TRBV5-4 to TRBJ2-1, with 10 bases aligning to TRBD1. J lost 4 bases, V lost 0 bases, and 4 bases had no gene match. CDR1 and CDR2 (germline): SGHNT, YYREEE (reference sequence). The CDR3 is 16 residues long. CDR3 sequence: CASSLAGQGVYNEQFF. Here the CDR3 DNA reads TGTGCCAGCAGCTTGGCCGGACAGGGGGTGTACAATGAGCAGTTCTTC.

This clone was picked up a small number of times. V usage is TRBV6-2 or TRBV6-3 and J usage is TRBJ1-6; 7 bases line up with TRBD1. Losses at the gene ends were 4 bases for V and 7 bases for J; bases not matched to a gene: 7. Per germline, CDR1 MNHEY and CDR2 SVGEGT. The CDR3 contains 15 residues. The CDR3 region is CASSSRDSKNSPLHF. CDR3 DNA: TGTGCCAGCAGTTCCCGGGACAGCAAAAATTCACCCCTCCACTTT.

The chain is built from TRBV7-2 and TRBJ1-4; 7 bases match TRBD1. Trimming at V came to 1 base and at J to 2 bases, leaving 4 bases not matched to a gene. Germline CDR1 SGHTA, CDR2 FQGNSA. The CDR3 has 16 amino acids. CDR3 residues: CASSLETGWTNEKLFF. The CDR3 coding sequence is TGTGCCAGCAGCTTAGAGACAGGGTGGACTAATGAAAAACTGTTTTTT.

The genes are TRBV6-5 and TRBJ2-7, with TRBD1 as a possible D gene (6 bases). Between the trimmed V and J ends, which lost 5 bases and 5 bases, there was a span of 16 bases. CDR1 and CDR2 (germline): MNHEY, SVGAGI. The CDR3 consists of 14 residues. The CDR3 is CASSILQGYHEQYF. The CDR3 bases are TGTGCCAGCAGTATCCTACAGGGCTACCACGAGCAGTACTTC.

V usage is TRBV5-1 and J usage is TRBJ2-5; weak D call: TRBD1 (5 bases). The V gene's germline CDR1 is SGHRS and CDR2 YFSETQ. Trimming removed 3 bases from V and 4 bases from J, with 13 bases in between. There are 14 residues in the CDR3. The CDR3: CASSSQGPPETQYF. In DNA, the CDR3 is TGCGCCAGCAGCTCCCAGGGCCCCCCAGAGACCCAGTACTTC.

The V gene is TRBV5-1, the J gene TRBJ2-5; tentative D call: TRBD2 (6 bases). Germline assignment: CDR1 SGHRS and CDR2 YFSETQ. The CDR3 spans 16 residues. The ends were cut back, 0 bases at V and 2 bases at J, with 14 bases in the middle. CDR3 loop: CASSLEVADEQETQYF. DNA of the CDR3: TGCGCCAGCAGCTTGGAGGTAGCGGACGAACAAGAGACCCAGTACTTC.

The rearrangement uses TRBV5-6 and TRBJ1-2; D is possibly TRBD1 (6 bases). This CDR3 region has 14 residues. Deletions cut 1 base from V and 4 bases from J, with 11 bases between. Germline CDR1 reads SGHDT; CDR2 reads YYEEEE. The CDR3 here is CASSLKGVGYGYTF. The CDR3 DNA is TGTGCCAGCAGCTTGAAGGGGGTAGGCTATGGCTACACCTTC. The variable domain in full, completed from reference TRBV5-6 and TRBJ1-2, reads DAGVTQSPTHLIKTRGQQVTLRCSPKSGHDTVSWYQQALGQGPQFIFQYYEEEERQRGNFPDRFSGHQFPNYSSELNVNALLLGDSALYLCASSLKGVGYGYTFGSGTRLTVV.

Only one count was recorded for this clone. This chain connects TRBV12-3 or TRBV12-4 to TRBJ2-7, with TRBD1 identical over 7 bases. The CDR3 is 13 amino acids. With 5 bases clipped from V and 7 bases from J, the junction kept 8 bases outside the gene matches. The CDR3 reads CASSRQGIGEQYF. CDR3 sequence (DNA): TGTGCCAGCAGTCGACAGGGAATAGGGGAGCAGTACTTC.

The rearrangement joins TRBV12-3 or TRBV12-4 to TRBJ1-2; D may be TRBD1 (5 bases). V was trimmed by 8 bases and J by 8 bases, leaving 12 bases between them. The length of the CDR3 is 11 residues. The CDR3 DNA is TGTGCCAGCCGCGGGGCAGGGGGCTACACCTTC. It codes for CASRGAGGYTF.

V is TRBV7-2 and J is TRBJ1-5, with 11 nucleotides matching TRBD1. The CDR3 totals 17 residues. Trimming took 6 bases from V and 0 from J; bases not matched to a gene: 7. Germline V gene sequence: CDR1 SGHTA, CDR2 FQGNSA. Here the CDR3 DNA reads TGTGCCAGCAGTTATGGACAGGGGGCGCCTAGCAATCAGCCCCAGCATTTT. Translating it yields CASSYGQGAPSNQPQHF.

The V gene is TRBV10-3, the J gene TRBJ2-7, with 7 nucleotides matching TRBD2. V was pared by 0 bases and J by 7 bases, with 9 bases of the junction left unmatched. CDR1 is ENHRY and CDR2 is SYGVKD in the germline V gene. CDR3 size: 15 residues. Here the CDR3 reads CAISESWEGWGEQYF. The CDR3 coding sequence is TGTGCCATCAGTGAGTCGTGGGAGGGTTGGGGAGAGCAGTACTTC.

This clone was observed a few times. J is TRBJ2-2 and V is TRBV5-1, with TRBD2 matching 9 bases. Germline-derived CDR1 and CDR2 are SGHRS and YFSETQ. Trimming at V came to 4 bases and at J to 1 base, leaving 5 bases not matched to a gene. CDR3 length: 16 amino acids. This CDR3 is CASSLGTSRNTGELFF. The CDR3 DNA sequence: TGCGCCAGCAGCCTAGGGACTAGCAGGAACACCGGGGAGCTGTTTTTT.

The V gene is TRBV29-1, the J gene TRBJ1-2; TRBD1 aligns across 7 bases. Per germline, CDR1 SQVTM and CDR2 ANQGSEA. Trimming at V came to 1 base and at J to 3 bases, leaving 5 bases not matched to a gene. The CDR3 loop spans 14 amino acids. CDR3 sequence (DNA): TGCAGCGTTGAAGTCCCCGGGACAGACTATGGCTACACCTTC. It codes for CSVEVPGTDYGYTF. Complete variable domain (other parts from reference TRBV29-1 and TRBJ1-2): SAVISQKPSRDICQRGTSLTIQCQVDSQVTMMFWYRQQPGQSLTLIATANQGSEATYESGFVIDKFPISRPNLTFSTLTVSNMSPEDSSIYLCSVEVPGTDYGYTFGSGTRLTVV.

This clone was seen only once. This chain links TRBV4-1 with TRBJ2-5; D is possibly TRBD1 (5 bases). This CDR3 contains 15 residues. V was pared by 0 bases and J by 4 bases, with 12 bases between. The germline gives CDR1 MGHRA, CDR2 YSYEKL. In nucleotides, the CDR3 is TGCGCCAGCAGCCAAGAGTGGCAGGGCCGAGAGACCCAGTACTTC. As protein: CASSQEWQGRETQYF.

The chain joins TRBV25-1 to TRBJ2-7; 8 nucleotides line up with TRBD2. Trimming at V came to 3 bases and at J to 4 bases, leaving 5 bases not matched to a gene. Germline lookup yields CDR1 MGHDK and CDR2 SYGVNS. The CDR3 is 14 residues long. DNA for the CDR3: TGTGCCAGCAGTGAGGCCGGGACTAGATACGAGCAGTACTTC. This translates into CASSEAGTRYEQYF.

This clone has more than one count but fewer than ten. The chain carries TRBV7-2 and TRBJ1-4; 7 bases match TRBD1. The germline V gene encodes CDR1 SGHTA and CDR2 FQGNSA. CDR3 size: 16 residues. Germline trimming cut 1 base from V and 4 bases from J; bases unmatched to any gene: 6. The CDR3 spells CASSLGLGQINEKLFF. CDR3 nucleotides: TGTGCCAGCAGCTTAGGTTTGGGACAGATTAATGAAAAACTGTTTTTT. Drawing the rest from reference TRBV7-2 and TRBJ1-4, the complete variable domain is GAGVSQSPSNKVTEKGKDVELRCDPISGHTALYWYRQSLGQGLEFLIYFQGNSAPDKSGLPSDRFSAERTGGSVSTLTIQRTQQEDSAVYLCASSLGLGQINEKLFFGSGTQLSVL.

The chain employs TRBV6-5 and TRBJ2-7, with D tentatively TRBD2 (5 bases). The CDR3 extends over 14 amino acids. CDR1 and CDR2 (germline): MNHEY, SVGAGI. The ends were cut back, 2 bases at V and 6 bases at J, with 14 bases in the middle. CDR3 in amino acids: CASSYRGPGFEQYF. CDR3 bases: TGTGCCAGCAGTTACAGAGGGCCGGGGTTCGAGCAGTACTTC.

The chain employs TRBV12-3 or TRBV12-4 and TRBJ2-1, with TRBD1 identical over 7 bases. V shed 6 bases, J shed 7 bases, and the junction held 6 bases outside the gene matches. This CDR3 contains 13 residues. The CDR3 protein is CASRPTGENEQFF. Here the CDR3 DNA reads TGTGCCAGCAGACCCACAGGGGAGAATGAGCAGTTCTTC.

The V call is TRBV27, the J call TRBJ2-3; 8 bases line up with TRBD1. The CDR3 extends over 14 amino acids. The ends lost 4 bases at V and 7 bases at J; junction bases unmatched: 7. Germline CDR1 is MNHEY and CDR2 is SMNVEV (reference sequence). CDR3 coding DNA: TGTGCCAGCAGTTGGGCGGACAGGGACCATACGCAGTATTTT. Protein: CASSWADRDHTQYF.

The V call is TRBV7-2, the J call TRBJ2-2; 11 nucleotides line up with TRBD2. V lost 3 bases and J lost 5; bases outside the gene matches: 5. Germline V gene lookup returns CDR1 SGHTA and CDR2 FQGNSA. The CDR3 is 16 amino acids. The CDR3 region has the DNA TGTGCCAGCAGCTTGATAGCGGGGGGGCCTACCGGGGAGCTGTTTTTT. Translation gives CASSLIAGGPTGELFF.

CDR3 amino acids: CASSFQGAQPQHF. Here the CDR3 DNA reads TGTGCCAGCAGTTTTCAGGGGGCTCAGCCCCAGCATTTT. The gene calls are TRBV6-5 and TRBJ1-5; TRBD1 aligns across 8 bases. The CDR3 has 13 amino acids. V lost 4 bases to trimming and J lost 6 bases; unmatched junction nucleotides: 2. Germline values: CDR1 MNHEY, CDR2 SVGAGI.

This rearrangement joins TRBV5-1 to TRBJ1-1; 9 bases line up with TRBD1. Germline values: CDR1 SGHRS, CDR2 YFSETQ. Trimming cost V 4 bases and J 1 base; bases outside gene matches: 8. The length of the CDR3 is 16 residues. The CDR3 region is CASSVRGQGKNTEAFF. CDR3 bases: TGCGCCAGCAGCGTCAGGGGACAGGGAAAGAACACTGAAGCTTTCTTT.

The genes are TRBV7-8 and TRBJ1-2, with D unresolved. CDR1 is SGHVS, CDR2 FQNEAQ, per germline. This CDR3 comprises 13 residues. V was pared by 0 bases and J by 7 bases, with 9 bases between. CDR3 bases: TGTGCCAGCAGCTTAGCTCCGGCAGGTGGCTACACCTTC. It specifies CASSLAPAGGYTF.

The rearrangement joins TRBV7-2 to TRBJ1-2, with a weak D call TRBD1 (5 bases). Germline V gives CDR1 SGHTA, CDR2 FQGNSA. The CDR3 is 13 amino acids. Trimming removed 3 bases from V and 8 bases from J, with 13 bases in between. For the CDR3, the DNA is TGTGCCAGCAGCTTCGACAGTCGGGTCGGCTACACCTTC. Translation: CASSFDSRVGYTF.

J is TRBJ1-2 and V is TRBV6-5; D not resolved. There are 13 residues in the CDR3. V was shortened by 7 bases and J by 1 base, with 10 bases between the two germline ends. The germline V gene encodes CDR1 MNHEY and CDR2 SVGAGI. The CDR3 is CASTPGINYGYTF. CDR3 in DNA: TGTGCCAGCACCCCGGGAATTAACTATGGCTACACCTTC.

The V and J genes are TRBV5-6 and TRBJ2-2; weak D call: TRBD1 (5 bases). Germline CDR1 and CDR2: SGHDT and YYEEEE. The CDR3 spans 14 residues. Trimming stripped 5 bases from V and 1 base from J, with 9 bases between. CDR3 in amino acids: CASRVGQNTGELFF. For the CDR3, the DNA is TGTGCCAGCAGGGTGGGGCAGAACACCGGGGAGCTGTTTTTT.